The clone carrying this T cell receptor (beta chain) was detected ten times or more. The target antigen is unknown. The data are from a study of human T cells and chemical hapten exposure. The germline V gene has CDR1 MDHEN and CDR2 SYDVKM. The CDR3 is 15 residues long. With 5 bases removed from V and 9 bases from J, the gap between germline ends came to 17 bases. TCRdb itself ran the RACE reads through MiXCR, one entry per CDR3 protein. This repertoire shows some 400,000 distinct CDR3 sequences, approximately 5.1% found once; its top ten account for around 2%. Stated time point: patch test 1, 2 weeks after DPC sensitization. Treatment indicated: therapeutic diphenylcyclopropenone sensitization with weekly scalp DPC. Findings of the study overall: All donors were alopecia patients, so their immunity may differ from that of healthy people.

This sample comprised whole blood, obtained in connection with sensitization to the hapten diphenylcyclopropenone (DPC). The receptor was isolated from a woman aged 50 to 60 with alopecia areata. Some clones in this sample may be carry-over from other donors' samples. This chain joins TRBV28 and TRBJ2-6; a possible D gene is TRBD1 (7 bases). The CDR3: CASSLRQGGVNVLTF. CDR3 DNA: TGTGCCAGCAGTCTTAGACAGGGAGGCGTCAACGTCCTGACTTTC.